This T cell receptor beta chain was documented in a study of T-cell reconstitution after alpha-beta-depleted transplantation in children. Study outcomes and limitations: Where alpha-beta T cells came from about two months after transplant was reportedly several hundred expanded graft clones. Some patients owed their high day-60 TCRbeta diversity to surviving recipient T cells and thymic progenitors.

This clonotype was counted ten times or more. Its antigen is unidentified. The V and J ends lost 4 bases and 4 bases respectively, with 9 bases between them. CDR3 length: 13 residues. Germline V gene lookup returns CDR1 ENHRY and CDR2 SYGVKD. For TCRbeta, the library was prepared with unique molecular identifiers. TCRdb analysed the PCR reads with MiXCR anew, one entry per CDR3 protein. The sample includes under 850,000 distinct CDR3 sequences, around 13% of them seen just once. The chain is built from TRBV10-3 and TRBJ2-3; the D is unclear. This sequence was found in a girl aged 2-10 years with congenital amegakaryocytic thrombocytopenia, due to receive a stem cell transplant. Sequencing used PBMCs, obtained before TCRalphabeta/CD19-depleted stem cell transplant. As DNA, the CDR3 is TGTGCCATCAGTGGGGGTAACTCAGATACGCAGTATTTT. It yields the protein CAISGGNSDTQYF.